The 5 T cell receptor beta chains given below trace back to one sample, sequenced in a study of blood T cell repertoires in COVID-19. Libraries were prepared by immunoSEQ multiplex PCR; TCRdb keeps only in-frame clonotypes and omits some of them. The sample lists some 290,000 clones; 70% to 90% were seen once. The sequencing sample was made of peripheral blood. The receptors originated from a man aged 55-75 years who had recovered from COVID-19.

The rearrangement links TRBV5-4 to TRBJ2-1; 8 bases match TRBD2. Looked up from germline, CDR1 is SGHNT and CDR2 is YYREEE (reference sequence). The CDR3 spans 13 residues. The V segment lost 4 bases and the J segment 8 bases; nucleotides outside the gene matches: 5. The CDR3 sequence: CASSPGTRDEQFF. The CDR3 region has the DNA TGTGCCAGCAGCCCCGGGACTAGGGATGAGCAGTTCTTC.

V and J are TRBV7-8 and TRBJ1-2, with D maybe TRBD1 (6 bases). In germline, CDR1 is SGHVS, CDR2 FQNEAQ. This CDR3 has 15 residues. V was clipped by 5 bases and J by 2 bases, with 15 bases between them. For the CDR3, the DNA is TGTGCCAGCAGCCCCAGGGGATGGGGGAACTATGGCTACACCTTC. It translates to CASSPRGWGNYGYTF.

This clone was recorded only once. The chain uses TRBV7-3 and TRBJ1-5; D ambiguous. The CDR3 covers 14 residues. CDR1 and CDR2 (germline): SGHTA, FQGTGA. V shed 2 bases and J shed 2 bases, with 7 bases lying between them. CDR3 in amino acids: CASSLSGGNQPQHF. The CDR3 nucleotides are TGTGCCAGCAGCTTATCCGGGGGCAATCAGCCCCAGCATTTT.

V is TRBV28 and J is TRBJ2-3; 12 positions match TRBD2. This CDR3 has 15 residues. Looked up from germline, CDR1 is MDHEN and CDR2 is SYDVKM. With V trimmed by 5 bases and J by 3 bases, 3 bases remained unmatched. The DNA for the CDR3 is TGTGCCAGCAGTCCTAGCGGGGGGGCGACAGATACGCAGTATTTT. Translated: CASSPSGGATDTQYF.

The chain links TRBV5-1 to TRBJ2-3; maybe TRBD2 (7 bases). Trimming removed 5 bases at V and 5 bases at J, with 15 bases between. Per the germline V gene, CDR1 is SGHRS and CDR2 is YFSETQ. The CDR3 spans 14 residues. The CDR3 sequence: CASRVGGAGDTQYF. The CDR3 coding sequence is TGCGCCAGCAGGGTTGGGGGGGCAGGAGATACGCAGTATTTT. Combining the CDR3 with reference TRBV5-1 and TRBJ2-3 gives the whole variable domain KAGVTQTPRYLIKTRGQQVTLSCSPISGHRSVSWYQQTPGQGLQFLFEYFSETQRNKGNFPGRFSGRQFSNSRSEMNVSTLELGDSALYLCASRVGGAGDTQYFGPGTRLTVL.